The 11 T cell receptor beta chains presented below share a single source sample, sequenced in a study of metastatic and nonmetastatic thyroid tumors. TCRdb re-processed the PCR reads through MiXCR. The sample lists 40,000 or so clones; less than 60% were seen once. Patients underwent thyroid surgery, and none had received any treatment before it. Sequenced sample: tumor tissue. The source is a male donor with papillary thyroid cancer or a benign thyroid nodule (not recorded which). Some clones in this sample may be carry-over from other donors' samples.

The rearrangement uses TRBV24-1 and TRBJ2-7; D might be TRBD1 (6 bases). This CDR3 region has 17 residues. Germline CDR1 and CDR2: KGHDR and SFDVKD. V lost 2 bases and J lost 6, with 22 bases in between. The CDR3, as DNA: TGTGCCACCAGTGATTCGGCAGGGGCCCCCTTAATGGGCGAGCAGTACTTC. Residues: CATSDSAGAPLMGEQYF.

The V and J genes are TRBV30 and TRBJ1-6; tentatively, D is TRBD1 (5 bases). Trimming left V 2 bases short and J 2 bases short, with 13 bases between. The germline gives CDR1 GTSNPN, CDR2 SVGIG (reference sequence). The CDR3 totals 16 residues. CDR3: CAWSPVGGTYNSPLHF. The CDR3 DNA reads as TGTGCCTGGAGTCCCGTGGGGGGAACCTATAATTCACCCCTCCACTTT. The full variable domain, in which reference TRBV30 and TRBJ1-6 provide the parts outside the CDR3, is SQTIHQWPATLVQPVGSPLSLECTVEGTSNPNLYWYRQAAGRGLQLLFYSVGIGQISSEVPQNLSASRPQDRQFILSSKKLLLSDSGFYLCAWSPVGGTYNSPLHFGNGTRLTVT.

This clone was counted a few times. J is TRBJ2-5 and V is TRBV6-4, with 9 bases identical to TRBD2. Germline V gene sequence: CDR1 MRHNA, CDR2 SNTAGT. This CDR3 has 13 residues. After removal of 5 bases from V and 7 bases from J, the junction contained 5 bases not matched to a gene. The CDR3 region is CASSPSGEGTQYF. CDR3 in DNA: TGTGCCAGCAGTCCTAGCGGGGAAGGGACCCAGTACTTC.

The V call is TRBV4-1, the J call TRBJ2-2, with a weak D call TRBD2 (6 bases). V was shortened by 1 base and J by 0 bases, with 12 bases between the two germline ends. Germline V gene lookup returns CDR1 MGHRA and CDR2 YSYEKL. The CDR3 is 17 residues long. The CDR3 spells CASSQGSWTTNTGELFF. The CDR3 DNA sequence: TGCGCCAGCAGCCAAGGGTCATGGACTACGAACACCGGGGAGCTGTTTTTT.

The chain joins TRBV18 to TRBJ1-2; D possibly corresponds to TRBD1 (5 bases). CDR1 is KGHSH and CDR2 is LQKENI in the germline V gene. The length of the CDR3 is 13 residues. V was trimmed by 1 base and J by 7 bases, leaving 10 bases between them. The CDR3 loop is CASSPQGLGGYTF. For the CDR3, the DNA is TGTGCCAGCTCACCACAGGGGCTGGGTGGCTACACCTTC.

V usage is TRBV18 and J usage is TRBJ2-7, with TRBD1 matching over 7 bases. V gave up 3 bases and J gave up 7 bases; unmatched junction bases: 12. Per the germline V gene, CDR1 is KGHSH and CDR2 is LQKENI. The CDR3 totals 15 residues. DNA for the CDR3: TGTGCCAGCTCACCCAGTGGGGGACAGAGTAGGGAGCAGTACTTC. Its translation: CASSPSGGQSREQYF.

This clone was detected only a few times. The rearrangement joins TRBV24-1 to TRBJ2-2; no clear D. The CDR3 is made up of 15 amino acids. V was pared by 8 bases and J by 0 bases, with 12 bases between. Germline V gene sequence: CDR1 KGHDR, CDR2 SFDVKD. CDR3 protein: CATTAVVANTGELFF. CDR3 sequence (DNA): TGTGCCACCACGGCGGTGGTTGCGAACACCGGGGAGCTGTTTTTT.

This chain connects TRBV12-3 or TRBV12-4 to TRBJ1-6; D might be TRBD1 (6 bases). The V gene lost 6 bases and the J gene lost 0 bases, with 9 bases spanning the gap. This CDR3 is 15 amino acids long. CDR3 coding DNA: TGTGCCAGCAGGCTGGACAGCTCCTATAATTCACCCCTCCACTTT. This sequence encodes CASRLDSSYNSPLHF.

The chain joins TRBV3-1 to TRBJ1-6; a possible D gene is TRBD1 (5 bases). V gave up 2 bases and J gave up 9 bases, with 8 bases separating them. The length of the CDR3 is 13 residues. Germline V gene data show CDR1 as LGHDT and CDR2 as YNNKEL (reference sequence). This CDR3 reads CASSQQGTSPLHF. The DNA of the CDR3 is TGTGCCAGCAGCCAACAGGGCACTTCACCCCTCCACTTT.

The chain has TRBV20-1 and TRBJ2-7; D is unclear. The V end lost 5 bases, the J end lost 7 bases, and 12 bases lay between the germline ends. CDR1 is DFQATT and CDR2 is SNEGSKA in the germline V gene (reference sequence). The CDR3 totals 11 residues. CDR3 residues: CSARSWGEQYF. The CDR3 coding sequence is TGCAGTGCTCGCAGTTGGGGAGAGCAGTACTTC.

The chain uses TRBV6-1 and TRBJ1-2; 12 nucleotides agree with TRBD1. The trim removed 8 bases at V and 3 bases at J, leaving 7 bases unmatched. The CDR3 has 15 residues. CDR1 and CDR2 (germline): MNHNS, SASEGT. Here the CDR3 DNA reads TGTGCCAGCGGCGGGGACAGGGGGCGCGACTATGGCTACACCTTC. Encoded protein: CASGGDRGRDYGYTF.